These T cell receptor beta chains were read from a single sample in a study of T cells in Graves' hyperthyroidism and ophthalmopathy. A single record per CDR3 protein comes from TCRdb applying MiXCR to the multiplex PCR reads. The sample gives approximately 400,000 distinct CDR3 sequences, 15% to 17% of which show up once; roughly 7.7% is in the top ten. Material: blood. The receptor source for this set is a woman aged 18-29 years with Graves' hyperthyroidism. CDR3s include the opening cysteine and the closing phenylalanine or tryptophan. D genes are given only for firm matches. Size is stated for part of the rows, as once, few or many counts, or as a class when the clone is expanded.

d_call,clone_size,v_call,j_call,cdr3_aa,cdr3_nt
TRBD1,few,TRBV6-1,TRBJ1-4,CASSATPLGTVYTATNEKLFF,TGTGCCAGCAGTGCGACCCCCCTCGGGACAGTTTATACTGCAACTAATGAAAAACTGTTTTTT
-,-,TRBV9,TRBJ1-3,CASKPQGGSGNTIYF,TGTGCCAGCAAACCGCAGGGAGGCTCTGGAAACACCATATATTTT
-,many,TRBV30,TRBJ1-1,CAWSVRRGILEAFF,TGTGCCTGGAGTGTACGTAGGGGCATCTTGGAAGCTTTCTTT
TRBD2,-,TRBV13,TRBJ2-7,CASSPLLKGTSGKYEQYF,TGTGCCAGCAGCCCTCTACTTAAAGGGACTAGCGGGAAGTACGAGCAGTACTTC
-,many,TRBV12-3/TRBV12-4,TRBJ1-3,CASSGQLGNTIYF,TGTGCCAGCAGCGGACAGCTAGGCAACACCATATATTTT
-,many,TRBV2,TRBJ2-5,CASSEAGVMAQYF,TGTGCCAGCAGTGAAGCGGGGGTGATGGCCCAGTACTTC
TRBD2,-,TRBV2,TRBJ2-3,CASTASGRTDTQYF,TGTGCCAGCACGGCTAGCGGGCGCACAGATACGCAGTATTTT
-,-,TRBV20-1,TRBJ2-1,CSARPTLGGPAYNEQFF,TGCAGTGCTAGACCCACCCTAGGCGGGCCAGCCTACAATGAGCAGTTCTTC
TRBD1,many,TRBV10-3,TRBJ1-6,CAIRSKGAYNSPLHF,TGTGCCATTCGGAGTAAGGGGGCGTATAATTCACCCCTCCACTTT
TRBD1,-,TRBV6-1,TRBJ2-7,CASRQTGTGGSYEQYF,TGTGCCAGCAGACAGACCGGGACAGGGGGTTCCTACGAGCAGTACTTC
-,many,TRBV13,TRBJ2-1,CASSLRSGGINEQFF,TGTGCCAGCAGCTTAAGGTCCGGGGGTATCAATGAGCAGTTCTTC
-,many,TRBV30,TRBJ2-3,CAEADTQYF,TGTGCAGAGGCAGATACGCAGTATTTT
-,few,TRBV4-2,TRBJ1-2,CASSQELLGSTGYTF,TGTGCCAGCAGCCAAGAGTTGCTTGGGTCGACTGGCTACACCTTC
-,many,TRBV19,TRBJ2-1,CASKAGRGRNNEQFF,TGTGCCTCGAAAGCCGGCAGGGGAAGAAACAATGAGCAGTTCTTC
TRBD1,many,TRBV7-9,TRBJ2-5,CASTEAGGPGQETQYF,TGTGCCAGCACCGAAGCAGGGGGACCTGGCCAAGAGACCCAGTACTTC
TRBD1,-,TRBV2,TRBJ1-1,CASISPPGGTEAFF,TGTGCCAGCATTTCGCCCCCAGGGGGTACTGAAGCTTTCTTT
-,many,TRBV12-3/TRBV12-4,TRBJ1-4,CASSYRVRGEKLFF,TGTGCCAGCAGCTACAGGGTCCGGGGGGAAAAACTGTTTTTT
TRBD2,many,TRBV10-3,TRBJ2-2,CASRSSGGVPGGGELFF,TGTGCCAGCAGATCTAGCGGGGGGGTCCCAGGCGGCGGGGAGCTGTTTTTT
TRBD2,-,TRBV3-1,TRBJ2-3,CASSQSREADTQYF,TGTGCCAGCAGCCAGAGCCGGGAGGCAGATACGCAGTATTTT
-,many,TRBV3-1,TRBJ1-6,CASSQDRGGNSPLHF,TGTGCCAGCAGCCAAGATCGAGGCGGTAATTCACCCCTCCACTTT
-,-,TRBV18,TRBJ2-7,CASSPLVRASGLVGRAPYEQYF,TGTGCCAGCTCACCACTTGTCCGGGCATCGGGTTTGGTGGGACGGGCACCCTACGAGCAGTACTTC
TRBD1,many,TRBV11-2,TRBJ2-5,CASSRRDRGPWGQETQYF,TGTGCCAGCAGCCGCAGGGACAGGGGGCCGTGGGGGCAAGAGACCCAGTACTTC
TRBD1,few,TRBV4-2,TRBJ1-6,CASSPHGQGERSPLHF,TGTGCCAGCAGCCCGCACGGACAGGGGGAAAGGTCACCCCTCCACTTT
-,few,TRBV19,TRBJ1-6,CASSMWTVKNSPLHF,TGTGCCAGTAGTATGTGGACAGTGAAGAATTCACCCCTCCACTTT
-,many,TRBV5-1,TRBJ1-1,CASSVQGVTEAFF,TGCGCCAGCAGCGTACAGGGAGTCACTGAAGCTTTCTTT
-,few,TRBV5-1,TRBJ2-1,CASSLDPGGGGNEQFF,TGCGCCAGCAGCTTGGATCCGGGTGGGGGCGGAAATGAGCAGTTCTTC
-,-,TRBV5-1,TRBJ1-4,CASTYQGGPNEKLFF,TGCGCCAGCACATATCAAGGGGGACCTAATGAAAAACTGTTTTTT
-,-,TRBV12-3/TRBV12-4,TRBJ1-2,CASTPSPISNYGYTF,TGTGCCAGCACCCCCTCCCCCATCTCTAACTATGGCTACACCTTC
TRBD2,few,TRBV24-1,TRBJ2-1,CATSSGLRDYDYNEQFF,TGTGCCACCAGTTCGGGCCTCCGGGACTACGACTACAATGAGCAGTTCTTC
-,many,TRBV5-8,TRBJ2-1,CASRSRNHNEQFF,TGTGCCAGCAGGTCCCGAAATCACAATGAGCAGTTCTTC
-,-,TRBV7-2,TRBJ2-7,CASSFPGTYYEQYF,TGTGCCAGCAGCTTTCCCGGGACATACTACGAGCAGTACTTC
-,many,TRBV6-1,TRBJ2-7,CASRDPAGLSYEQYF,TGTGCCAGCAGGGACCCCGCAGGGCTTTCCTACGAGCAGTACTTC
-,few,TRBV6-6,TRBJ1-6,CASSYSIFTNSPLHF,TGTGCCAGCAGTTACTCGATTTTTACGAATTCACCCCTCCACTTT
-,few,TRBV6-2/TRBV6-3,TRBJ2-5,CASSYSERVLQETQYF,TGTGCCAGCAGTTACTCTGAGCGGGTTCTCCAAGAGACCCAGTACTTC
-,many,TRBV6-5,TRBJ2-2,CASSYTGSTGELFF,TGTGCCAGCAGTTACACTGGCAGCACCGGGGAGCTGTTTTTT